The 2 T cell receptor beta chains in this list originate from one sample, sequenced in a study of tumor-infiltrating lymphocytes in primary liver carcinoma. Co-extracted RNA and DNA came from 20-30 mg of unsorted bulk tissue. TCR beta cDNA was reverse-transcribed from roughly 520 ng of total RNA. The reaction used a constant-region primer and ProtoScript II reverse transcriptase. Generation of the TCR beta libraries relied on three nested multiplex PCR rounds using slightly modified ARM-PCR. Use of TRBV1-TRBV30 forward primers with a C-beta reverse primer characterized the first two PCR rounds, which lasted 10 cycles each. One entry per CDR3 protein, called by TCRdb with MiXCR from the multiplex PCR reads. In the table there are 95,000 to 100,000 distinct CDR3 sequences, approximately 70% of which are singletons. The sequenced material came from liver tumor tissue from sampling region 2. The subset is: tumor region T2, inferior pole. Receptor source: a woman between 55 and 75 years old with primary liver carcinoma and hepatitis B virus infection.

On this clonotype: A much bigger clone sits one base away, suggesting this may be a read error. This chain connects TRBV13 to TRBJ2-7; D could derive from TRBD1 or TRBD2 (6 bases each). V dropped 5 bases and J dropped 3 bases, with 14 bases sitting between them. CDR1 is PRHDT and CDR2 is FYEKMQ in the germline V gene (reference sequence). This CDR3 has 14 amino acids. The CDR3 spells CASSGGGGDYEQYF. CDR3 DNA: TGTGCCAGCAGCGGAGGGGGTGGGGACTACGAGCAGTACTTC.

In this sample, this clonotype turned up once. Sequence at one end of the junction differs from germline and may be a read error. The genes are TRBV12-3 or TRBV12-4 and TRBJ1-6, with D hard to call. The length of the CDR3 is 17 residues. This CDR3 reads CASRLQLGSMGTSPLYF. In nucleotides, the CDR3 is TGTGCCAGCAGATTACAGCTGGGCAGCATGGGAACTTCACCCCTCTACTTT.